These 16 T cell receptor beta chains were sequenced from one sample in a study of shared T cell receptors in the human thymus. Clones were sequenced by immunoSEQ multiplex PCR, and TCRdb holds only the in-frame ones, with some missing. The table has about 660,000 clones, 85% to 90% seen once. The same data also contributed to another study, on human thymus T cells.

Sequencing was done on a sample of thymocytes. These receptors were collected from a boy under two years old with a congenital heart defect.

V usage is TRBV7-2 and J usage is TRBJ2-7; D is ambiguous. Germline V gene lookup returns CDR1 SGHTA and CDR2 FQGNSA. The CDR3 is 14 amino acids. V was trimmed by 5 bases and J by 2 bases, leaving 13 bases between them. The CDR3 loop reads CASSPTRTPYEQYF. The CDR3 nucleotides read TGTGCCAGCAGCCCCACACGAACCCCCTACGAGCAGTACTTC.

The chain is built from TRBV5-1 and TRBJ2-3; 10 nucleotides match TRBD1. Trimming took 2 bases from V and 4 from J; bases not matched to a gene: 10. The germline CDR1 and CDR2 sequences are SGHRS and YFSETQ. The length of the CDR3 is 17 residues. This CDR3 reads CASSLRQGAGDSDTQYF. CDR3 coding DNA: TGCGCCAGCAGCTTAAGACAGGGGGCGGGAGACTCAGATACGCAGTATTTT.

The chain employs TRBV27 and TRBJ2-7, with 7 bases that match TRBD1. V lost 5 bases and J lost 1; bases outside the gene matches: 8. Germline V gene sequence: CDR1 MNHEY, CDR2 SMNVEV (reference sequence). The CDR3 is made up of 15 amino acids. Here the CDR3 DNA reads TGTGCCAGCAGTCCGGAGGACAGGCGGTCCTACGAGCAGTACTTC. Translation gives CASSPEDRRSYEQYF.

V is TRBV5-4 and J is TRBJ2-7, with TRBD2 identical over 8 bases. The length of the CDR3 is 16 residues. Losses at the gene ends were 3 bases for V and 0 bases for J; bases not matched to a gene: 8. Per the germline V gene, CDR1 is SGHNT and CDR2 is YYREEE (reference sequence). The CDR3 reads CASSSSTSGLSYEQYF. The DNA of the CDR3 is TGTGCCAGCAGCTCGTCAACTAGCGGTCTCTCCTACGAGCAGTACTTC.

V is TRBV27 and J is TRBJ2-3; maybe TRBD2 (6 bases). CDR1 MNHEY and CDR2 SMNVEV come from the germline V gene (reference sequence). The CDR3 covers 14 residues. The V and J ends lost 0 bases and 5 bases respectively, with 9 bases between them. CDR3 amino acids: CASSLSVSGDTQYF. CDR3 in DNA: TGTGCCAGCAGTTTATCGGTTAGCGGAGATACGCAGTATTTT.

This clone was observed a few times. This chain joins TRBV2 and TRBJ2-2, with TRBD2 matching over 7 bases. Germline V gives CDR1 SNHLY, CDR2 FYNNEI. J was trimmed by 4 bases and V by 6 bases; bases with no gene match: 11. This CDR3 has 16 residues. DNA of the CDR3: TGTGCCAGCAGAGGAACCGGGACTACCCTCACCGGGGAGCTGTTTTTT. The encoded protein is CASRGTGTTLTGELFF.

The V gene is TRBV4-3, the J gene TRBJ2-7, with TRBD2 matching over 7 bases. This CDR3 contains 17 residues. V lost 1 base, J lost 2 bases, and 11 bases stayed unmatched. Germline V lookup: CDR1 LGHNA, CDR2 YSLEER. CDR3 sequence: CASSQGLAGVIAYEQYF. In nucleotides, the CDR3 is TGCGCCAGCAGCCAAGGATTAGCGGGTGTCATCGCCTACGAGCAGTACTTC.

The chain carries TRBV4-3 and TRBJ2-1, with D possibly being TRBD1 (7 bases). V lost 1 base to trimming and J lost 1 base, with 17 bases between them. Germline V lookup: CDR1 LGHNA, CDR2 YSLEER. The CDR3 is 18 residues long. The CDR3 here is CASSQGPRRGQSYNEQFF. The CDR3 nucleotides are TGCGCCAGCAGCCAAGGCCCGAGGAGGGGACAGTCCTACAATGAGCAGTTCTTC.

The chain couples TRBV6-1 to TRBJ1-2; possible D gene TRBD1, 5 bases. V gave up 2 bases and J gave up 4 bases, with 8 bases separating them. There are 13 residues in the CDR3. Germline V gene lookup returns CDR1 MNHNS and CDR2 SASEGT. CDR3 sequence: CASSEFRAYGYTF. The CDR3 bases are TGTGCCAGCAGTGAATTCAGGGCCTATGGCTACACCTTC.

DNA of the CDR3: TGTGCCAGCAGTGACAGCCTCCTCAATGAGCAGTTCTTC. Residues: CASSDSLLNEQFF. The chain joins TRBV6-4 to TRBJ2-1; no clear D gene. V was clipped by 2 bases and J by 6 bases, with 8 bases between them. The CDR3 is 13 residues long. Germline loops: CDR1 MRHNA, CDR2 SNTAGT.

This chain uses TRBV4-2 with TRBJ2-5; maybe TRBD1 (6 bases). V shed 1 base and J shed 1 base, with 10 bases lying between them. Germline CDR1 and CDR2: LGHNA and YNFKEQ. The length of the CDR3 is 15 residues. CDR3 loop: CASSQVTGTQETQYF. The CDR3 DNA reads TGTGCCAGCAGCCAAGTCACAGGGACCCAAGAGACCCAGTACTTC.

This chain's CDR3 is CASSLIASGQGQGYTF. The CDR3 bases are TGTGCCAGCAGTCTCATCGCGTCGGGACAGGGTCAAGGCTACACCTTC. The rearrangement joins TRBV2 to TRBJ1-2; 9 positions match TRBD1. The germline V gene encodes CDR1 SNHLY and CDR2 FYNNEI. Trimming cost V 5 bases and J 8 bases; bases outside gene matches: 15. The CDR3 is 16 amino acids.

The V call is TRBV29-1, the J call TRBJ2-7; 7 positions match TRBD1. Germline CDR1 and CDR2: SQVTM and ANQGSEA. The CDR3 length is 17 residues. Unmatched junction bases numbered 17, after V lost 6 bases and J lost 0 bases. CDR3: CSVTGLILHSPSYEQYF. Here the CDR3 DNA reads TGCAGCGTGACAGGGTTGATTCTCCATAGCCCCTCCTACGAGCAGTACTTC.

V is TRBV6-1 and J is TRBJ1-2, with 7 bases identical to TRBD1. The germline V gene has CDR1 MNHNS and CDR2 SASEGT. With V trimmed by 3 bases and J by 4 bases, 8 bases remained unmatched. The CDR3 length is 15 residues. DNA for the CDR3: TGTGCCAGCAGTGAGGCGACAGGGTTCGGCTATGGCTACACCTTC. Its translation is CASSEATGFGYGYTF.

CDR3 DNA: TGTGCCAGCAGTGAAGCCGGGACAGGATGGGACGGCTACACCTTC. As protein: CASSEAGTGWDGYTF. The chain uses TRBV25-1 and TRBJ1-2, with TRBD1 matching over 8 bases. The germline V gene has CDR1 MGHDK and CDR2 SYGVNS. This CDR3 region has 15 residues. Germline trimming cut 2 bases from V and 8 bases from J; bases unmatched to any gene: 10.

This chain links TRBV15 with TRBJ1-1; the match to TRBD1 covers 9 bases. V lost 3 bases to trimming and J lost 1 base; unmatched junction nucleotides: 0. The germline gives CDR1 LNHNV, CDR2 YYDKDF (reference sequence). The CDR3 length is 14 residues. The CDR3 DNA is TGTGCCACCAGCAGGGACAGGGGGAACACTGAAGCTTTCTTT. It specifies CATSRDRGNTEAFF.